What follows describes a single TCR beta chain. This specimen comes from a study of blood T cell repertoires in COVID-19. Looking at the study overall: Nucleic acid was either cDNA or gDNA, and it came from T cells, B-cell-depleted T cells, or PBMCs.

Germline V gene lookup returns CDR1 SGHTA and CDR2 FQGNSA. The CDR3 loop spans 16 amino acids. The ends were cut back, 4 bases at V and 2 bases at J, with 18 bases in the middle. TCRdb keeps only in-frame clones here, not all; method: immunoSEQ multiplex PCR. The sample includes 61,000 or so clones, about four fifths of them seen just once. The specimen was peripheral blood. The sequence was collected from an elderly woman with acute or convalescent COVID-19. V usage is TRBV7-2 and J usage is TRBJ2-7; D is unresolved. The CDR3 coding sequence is TGTGCCAGCAGCTCCTACCGGGTCCCTTCCCCCTACGAGCAGTACTTC. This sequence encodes CASSSYRVPSPYEQYF.